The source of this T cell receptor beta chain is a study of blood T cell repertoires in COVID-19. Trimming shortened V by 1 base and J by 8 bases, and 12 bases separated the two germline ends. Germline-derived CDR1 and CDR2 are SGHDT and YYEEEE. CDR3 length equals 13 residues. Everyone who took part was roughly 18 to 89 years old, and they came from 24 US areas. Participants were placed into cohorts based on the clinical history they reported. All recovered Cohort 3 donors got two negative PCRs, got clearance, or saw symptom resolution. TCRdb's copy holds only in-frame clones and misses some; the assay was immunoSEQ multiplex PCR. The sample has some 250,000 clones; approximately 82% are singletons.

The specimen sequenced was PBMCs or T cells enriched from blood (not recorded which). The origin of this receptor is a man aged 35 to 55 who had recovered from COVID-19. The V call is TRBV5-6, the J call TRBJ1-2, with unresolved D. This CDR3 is CASSLFAPRGYTF. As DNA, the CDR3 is TGTGCCAGCAGCTTGTTCGCCCCTAGGGGCTACACCTTC.